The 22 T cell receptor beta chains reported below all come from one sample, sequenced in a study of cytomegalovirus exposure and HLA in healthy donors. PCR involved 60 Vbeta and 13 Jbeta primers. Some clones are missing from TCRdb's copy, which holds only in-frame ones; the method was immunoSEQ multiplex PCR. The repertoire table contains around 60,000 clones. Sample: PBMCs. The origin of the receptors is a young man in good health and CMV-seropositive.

DNA of the CDR3: TGTGCCAGCAGCTGGACAGGGTACCAGACCCAGTACTTC. Residues: CASSWTGYQTQYF. This chain connects TRBV5-6 to TRBJ2-5; 8 bases agree with TRBD1. With V trimmed by 3 bases and J by 6 bases, 4 bases remained unmatched. CDR1 is SGHDT and CDR2 is YYEEEE in the germline V gene. CDR3 length equals 13 residues.

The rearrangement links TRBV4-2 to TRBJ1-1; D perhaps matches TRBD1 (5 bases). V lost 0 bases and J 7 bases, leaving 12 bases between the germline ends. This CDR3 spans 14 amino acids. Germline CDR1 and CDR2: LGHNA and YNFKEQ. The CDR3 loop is CASSQDRRVNEAFF. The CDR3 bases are TGTGCCAGCAGCCAAGATCGCAGGGTCAATGAAGCTTTCTTT.

The CDR3 sequence: CASSHPTGSGTGELFF. CDR3 nucleotides: TGTGCCAGCAGCCACCCGACAGGGTCGGGCACCGGGGAGCTGTTTTTT. This chain joins TRBV4-2 and TRBJ2-2, with TRBD1 matching over 7 bases. The CDR3 covers 16 residues. CDR1 is LGHNA and CDR2 is YNFKEQ in the germline V gene. V was pared by 3 bases and J by 4 bases, with 8 bases of the junction left unmatched.

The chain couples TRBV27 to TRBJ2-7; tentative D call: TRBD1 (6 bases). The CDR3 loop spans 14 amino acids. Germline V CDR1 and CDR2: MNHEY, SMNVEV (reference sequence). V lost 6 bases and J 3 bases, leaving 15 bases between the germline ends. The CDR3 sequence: CASRRGQSIYEQYF. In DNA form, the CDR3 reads TGTGCCAGCAGGAGAGGACAGTCAATCTACGAGCAGTACTTC.

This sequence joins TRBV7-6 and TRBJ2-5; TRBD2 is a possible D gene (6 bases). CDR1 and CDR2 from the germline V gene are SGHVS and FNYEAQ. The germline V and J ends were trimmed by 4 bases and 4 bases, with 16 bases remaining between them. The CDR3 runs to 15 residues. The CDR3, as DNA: TGTGCCAGCAGCTATACTACGGGGGAACGAGAGACCCAGTACTTC. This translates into CASSYTTGERETQYF.

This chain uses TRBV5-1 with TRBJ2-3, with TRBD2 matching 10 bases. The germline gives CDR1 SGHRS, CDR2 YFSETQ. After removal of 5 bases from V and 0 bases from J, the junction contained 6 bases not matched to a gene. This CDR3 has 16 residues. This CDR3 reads CASRSGTSASTDTQYF. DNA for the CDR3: TGCGCCAGCAGATCCGGGACTAGCGCGAGCACAGATACGCAGTATTTT. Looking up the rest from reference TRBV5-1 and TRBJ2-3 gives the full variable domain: KAGVTQTPRYLIKTRGQQVTLSCSPISGHRSVSWYQQTPGQGLQFLFEYFSETQRNKGNFPGRFSGRQFSNSRSEMNVSTLELGDSALYLCASRSGTSASTDTQYFGPGTRLTVL.

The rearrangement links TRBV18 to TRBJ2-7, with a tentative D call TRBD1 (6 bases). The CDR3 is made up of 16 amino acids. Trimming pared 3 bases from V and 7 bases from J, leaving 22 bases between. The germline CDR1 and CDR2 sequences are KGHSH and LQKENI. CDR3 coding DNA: TGTGCCAGCTCACCGCAGACAGGTATAGCATCGGGTGAGCAGTACTTC. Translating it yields CASSPQTGIASGEQYF.

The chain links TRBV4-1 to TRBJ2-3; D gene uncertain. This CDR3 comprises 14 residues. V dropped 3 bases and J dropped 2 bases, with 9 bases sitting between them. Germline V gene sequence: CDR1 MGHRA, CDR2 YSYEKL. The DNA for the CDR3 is TGCGCCAGCAGCCAGGGCCTTAACACAGATACGCAGTATTTT. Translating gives CASSQGLNTDTQYF.

As DNA, the CDR3 is TGTGCCTGGAGTACAGGACAGGGTTATAATTCACCCCTCCACTTT. Encoded protein: CAWSTGQGYNSPLHF. The rearrangement joins TRBV30 to TRBJ1-6, with TRBD1 matching over 8 bases. CDR1 is GTSNPN, CDR2 SVGIG, per germline (reference sequence). The CDR3 is 15 residues long. V was clipped by 2 bases and J by 4 bases; unmatched bases: 4. Looking up the rest from reference TRBV30 and TRBJ1-6 gives the full variable domain: SQTIHQWPATLVQPVGSPLSLECTVEGTSNPNLYWYRQAAGRGLQLLFYSVGIGQISSEVPQNLSASRPQDRQFILSSKKLLLSDSGFYLCAWSTGQGYNSPLHFGNGTRLTVT.

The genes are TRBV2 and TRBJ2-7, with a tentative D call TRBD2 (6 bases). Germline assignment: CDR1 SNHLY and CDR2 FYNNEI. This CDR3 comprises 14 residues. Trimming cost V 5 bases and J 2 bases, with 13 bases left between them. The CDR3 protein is CASSPGLAAYEQYF. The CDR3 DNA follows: TGTGCCAGCAGTCCGGGACTGGCTGCCTACGAGCAGTACTTC.

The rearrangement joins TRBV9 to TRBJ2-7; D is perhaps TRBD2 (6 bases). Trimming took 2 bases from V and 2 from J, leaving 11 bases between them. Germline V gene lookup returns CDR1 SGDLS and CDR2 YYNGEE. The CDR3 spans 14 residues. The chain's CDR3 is CASSVTSQTYEQYF. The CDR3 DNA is TGTGCCAGCAGCGTCACTAGCCAGACCTACGAGCAGTACTTC.

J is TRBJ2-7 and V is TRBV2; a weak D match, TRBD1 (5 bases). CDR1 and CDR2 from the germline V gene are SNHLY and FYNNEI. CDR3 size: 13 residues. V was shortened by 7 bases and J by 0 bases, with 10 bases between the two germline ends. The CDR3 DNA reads TGTGCCAGCACAGACAGCCCCTCCTACGAGCAGTACTTC. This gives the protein CASTDSPSYEQYF.

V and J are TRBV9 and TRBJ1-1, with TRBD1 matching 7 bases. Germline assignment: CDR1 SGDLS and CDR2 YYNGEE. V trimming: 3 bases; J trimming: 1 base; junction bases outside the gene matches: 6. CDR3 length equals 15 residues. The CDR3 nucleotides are TGTGCCAGCAGCGGTCGGTGGACAGGGAACACTGAAGCTTTCTTT. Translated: CASSGRWTGNTEAFF.

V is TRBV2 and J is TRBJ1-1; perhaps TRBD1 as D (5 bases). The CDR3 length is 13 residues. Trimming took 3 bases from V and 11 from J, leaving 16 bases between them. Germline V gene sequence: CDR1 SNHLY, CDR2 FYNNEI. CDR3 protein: CASSDGQGAGAFF. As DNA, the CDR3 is TGTGCCAGCAGTGATGGGCAGGGTGCAGGGGCTTTCTTT. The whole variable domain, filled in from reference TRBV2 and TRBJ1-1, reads EPEVTQTPSHQVTQMGQEVILRCVPISNHLYFYWYRQILGQKVEFLVSFYNNEISEKSEIFDDQFSVERPDGSNFTLKIRSTKLEDSAMYFCASSDGQGAGAFFGQGTRLTVV.

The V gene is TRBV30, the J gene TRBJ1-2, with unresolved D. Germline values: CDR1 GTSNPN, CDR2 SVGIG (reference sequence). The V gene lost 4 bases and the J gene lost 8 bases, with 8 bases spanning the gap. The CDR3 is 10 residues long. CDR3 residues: CAWNAGGYTF. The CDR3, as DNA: TGTGCCTGGAATGCGGGGGGCTACACCTTC.

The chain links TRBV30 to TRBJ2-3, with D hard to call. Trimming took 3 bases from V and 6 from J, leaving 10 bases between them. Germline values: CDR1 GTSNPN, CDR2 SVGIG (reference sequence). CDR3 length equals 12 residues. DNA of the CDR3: TGTGCCTGGAGCCATTCGGTGGATACGCAGTATTTT. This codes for CAWSHSVDTQYF.

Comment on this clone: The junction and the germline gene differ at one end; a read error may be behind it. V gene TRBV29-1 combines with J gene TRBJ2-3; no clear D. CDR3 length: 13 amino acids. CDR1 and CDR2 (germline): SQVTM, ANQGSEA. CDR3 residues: CSVGPPGVDKQYF. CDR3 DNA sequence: TGCAGCGTTGGCCCACCGGGTGTAGATAAGCAGTATTTT.

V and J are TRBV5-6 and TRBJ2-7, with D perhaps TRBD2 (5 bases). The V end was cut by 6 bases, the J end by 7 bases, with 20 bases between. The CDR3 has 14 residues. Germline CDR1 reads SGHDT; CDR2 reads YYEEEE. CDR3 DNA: TGTGCCAGCACGAACATCGGGAATACGAGGGAGCAGTACTTC. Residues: CASTNIGNTREQYF.

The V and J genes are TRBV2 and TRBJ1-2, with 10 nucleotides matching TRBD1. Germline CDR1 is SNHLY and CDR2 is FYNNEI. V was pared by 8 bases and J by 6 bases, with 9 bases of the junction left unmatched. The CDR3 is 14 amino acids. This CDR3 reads CASHRDRGYDGYTF. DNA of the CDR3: TGTGCCAGCCACCGGGACAGGGGATACGATGGCTACACCTTC.

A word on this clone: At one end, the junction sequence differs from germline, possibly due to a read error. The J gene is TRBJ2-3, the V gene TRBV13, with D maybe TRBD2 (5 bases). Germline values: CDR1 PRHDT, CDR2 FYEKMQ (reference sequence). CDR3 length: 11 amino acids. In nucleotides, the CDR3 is TGTGCCAGCAGCTTAGGCCCGGCGGGTAAATTT. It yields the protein CASSLGPAGKF.

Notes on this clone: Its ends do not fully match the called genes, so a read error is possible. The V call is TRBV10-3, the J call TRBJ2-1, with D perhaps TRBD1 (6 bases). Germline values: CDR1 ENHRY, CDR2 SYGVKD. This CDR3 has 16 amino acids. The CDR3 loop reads CASSEQWTAAYNEQFF. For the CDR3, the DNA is TGTGCCAGCAGTGAGCAGTGGACAGCGGCCTACAATGAGCAGTTCTTC.

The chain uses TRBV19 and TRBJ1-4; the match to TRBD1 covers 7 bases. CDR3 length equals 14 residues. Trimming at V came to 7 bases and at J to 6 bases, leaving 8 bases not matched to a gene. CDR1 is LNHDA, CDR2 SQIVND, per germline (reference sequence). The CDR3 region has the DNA TGTGCCAGTATTGAGGGGGCAGGAGATGAAAAACTGTTTTTT. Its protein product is CASIEGAGDEKLFF.